A single sample is the source of the 23 T cell receptor beta chains below, sequenced in a study of T cell responses to AZD1222 COVID-19 vaccine. Data came from immunoSEQ multiplex PCR; TCRdb stores just in-frame clones and leaves some out. Among tens of thousands of clones listed, roughly 86% were seen once. Sequenced here: peripheral blood, sampled on day 0 of AZD1222 vaccination. The receptors shown here come from an adult in good health.

The chain links TRBV7-6 to TRBJ2-5, with D perhaps matching TRBD2 (6 bases). Germline lookup yields CDR1 SGHVS and CDR2 FNYEAQ. The CDR3 runs to 17 residues. V was cut by 2 bases and J by 2 bases, with 18 bases left in between. The CDR3, as DNA: TGTGCCAGCAGCTTACCCCGGGCTAGCGAGTTGCAAGAGACCCAGTACTTC. This encodes CASSLPRASELQETQYF.

V is TRBV5-1 and J is TRBJ2-7; 8 bases are a match to TRBD1. Trimming at V came to 4 bases and at J to 3 bases, leaving 9 bases not matched to a gene. CDR1 SGHRS and CDR2 YFSETQ come from the germline V gene. The CDR3 contains 15 residues. CDR3 in amino acids: CASSPTGQEFYEQYF. CDR3 bases: TGCGCCAGCAGCCCGACGGGACAGGAGTTCTACGAGCAGTACTTC.

J is TRBJ1-2 and V is TRBV28; 7 positions agree with TRBD1. This CDR3 is built from 12 residues. Germline lookup yields CDR1 MDHEN and CDR2 SYDVKM. J gave up 7 bases and V 7 bases, and 6 bases lay outside the gene matches. The DNA for the CDR3 is TGTGCCAGCAAAGACAGGGCGCGTGGCTACACCTTC. Its protein product is CASKDRARGYTF.

The CDR3 loop is CASSIVHSDRDRGYTF. The CDR3 DNA sequence: TGTGCCAGTAGTATCGTCCACTCCGACAGGGATCGCGGCTACACCTTC. V and J are TRBV19 and TRBJ1-2; 7 positions agree with TRBD1. From germline, CDR1 is LNHDA and CDR2 SQIVND (reference sequence). The junction had 15 bases not matched to a gene; V was cut back by 3 bases and J by 8 bases. The CDR3 sequence is 16 residues long.

The chain combines TRBV30 with TRBJ1-1; a possible D gene is TRBD1 (5 bases). CDR1 is GTSNPN and CDR2 is SVGIG in the germline V gene (reference sequence). The CDR3 runs 15 residues. V dropped 1 base and J dropped 0 bases, with 12 bases sitting between them. Written as DNA, the CDR3 is TGTGCCTGGAGTGGGTTTGACAGCCTGAACACTGAAGCTTTCTTT. This translates into CAWSGFDSLNTEAFF. Complete variable domain (other parts from reference TRBV30 and TRBJ1-1): SQTIHQWPATLVQPVGSPLSLECTVEGTSNPNLYWYRQAAGRGLQLLFYSVGIGQISSEVPQNLSASRPQDRQFILSSKKLLLSDSGFYLCAWSGFDSLNTEAFFGQGTRLTVV.

This sequence joins TRBV27 and TRBJ1-1; no clear D gene. The germline V and J ends were trimmed by 0 bases and 0 bases, with 11 bases remaining between them. The CDR3 has 16 residues. Per the germline V gene, CDR1 is MNHEY and CDR2 is SMNVEV (reference sequence). The DNA of the CDR3 is TGTGCCAGCAGTTTATCATACCGGAACATGAACACTGAAGCTTTCTTT. Translating it yields CASSLSYRNMNTEAFF.

The chain couples TRBV5-6 to TRBJ2-3, with D possibly TRBD2 on 6 matching bases. From germline, CDR1 is SGHDT and CDR2 YYEEEE. V was cut by 0 bases and J by 2 bases, with 10 bases left in between. The CDR3 contains 15 residues. CDR3 sequence reads: CASSLVGRHTDTQYF. Here the CDR3 DNA reads TGTGCCAGCAGCTTGGTTGGGAGGCACACAGATACGCAGTATTTT.

The chain is built from TRBV28 and TRBJ1-1; possibly TRBD1 for D (5 bases). V shed 3 bases and J shed 3 bases, with 11 bases lying between them. CDR3 length equals 14 residues. Germline CDR1 and CDR2: MDHEN and SYDVKM. For the CDR3, the DNA is TGTGCCAGCAGTTTGGCCAGGGAGGACACTGAAGCTTTCTTT. Protein sequence: CASSLAREDTEAFF.

V usage is TRBV4-1 and J usage is TRBJ1-1, with 10 bases lining up with TRBD1. There are 18 residues in the CDR3. V gave up 0 bases and J gave up 3 bases; unmatched junction bases: 10. The V gene's germline CDR1 is MGHRA and CDR2 YSYEKL. The CDR3 region has the DNA TGCGCCAGCAGCCAAGATAGCCCGACAGGGGGCTGGGACACTGAAGCTTTCTTT. It codes for CASSQDSPTGGWDTEAFF.

The table lists this clone with a count of one. The rearrangement links TRBV3-1 (or the pseudogene TRBV3-2) to TRBJ2-1; D gene uncertain. CDR1 and CDR2 from the germline V gene are LGHDT and YNNKEL (reference sequence). V was cut by 3 bases and J by 7 bases, with 13 bases left in between. The CDR3 covers 14 residues. The CDR3 loop is CASSHGRHGNEQFF. The DNA for the CDR3 is TGTGCCAGCAGCCATGGACGACATGGGAATGAGCAGTTCTTC.

The chain links TRBV7-9 to TRBJ2-7; 9 bases map to TRBD1. The CDR3 covers 16 residues. With 3 bases clipped from V and 2 bases from J, the junction kept 8 bases outside the gene matches. Germline assignment: CDR1 SEHNR and CDR2 FQNEAQ (reference sequence). The CDR3, as DNA: TGTGCCAGCAGCTTGGGGCCGGGACAGGGACCCTACGAGCAGTACTTC. Translated: CASSLGPGQGPYEQYF.

DNA for the CDR3: TGTGCCAGCAGCGGCCAGACTAGCGGCACCTACGAGCAGTACTTC. It codes for CASSGQTSGTYEQYF. This chain links TRBV7-2 with TRBJ2-7, with TRBD2 matching over 9 bases. The CDR3 spans 15 residues. Trimming took 5 bases from V and 2 from J; bases not matched to a gene: 7. Germline CDR1 is SGHTA and CDR2 is FQGNSA.

The J gene is TRBJ1-2, the V gene TRBV9; the D is unclear. V was cut by 0 bases and J by 5 bases, with 8 bases left in between. The CDR3 runs 13 residues. CDR1 is SGDLS and CDR2 is YYNGEE in the germline V gene. CDR3 sequence (DNA): TGTGCCAGCAGCGTAGGGGTTGGGTATGGCTACACCTTC. Its protein is CASSVGVGYGYTF.

In this sample, this clone turned up once. The rearrangement uses TRBV27 and TRBJ2-7; 8 positions agree with TRBD1. CDR3 length: 15 amino acids. Germline CDR1 MNHEY, CDR2 SMNVEV (reference sequence). Trimming removed 6 bases from V and 1 base from J; junction bases left unmatched: 8. Here the CDR3 DNA reads TGTGCCAGCAGAAACCACCAGGGGGCATCCTACGAGCAGTACTTC. Amino acid sequence: CASRNHQGASYEQYF.

This clone was counted a single time. The chain has TRBV6-2 or TRBV6-3 and TRBJ2-2, with D unresolved. V shed 2 bases and J shed 0 bases, with 1 base lying between them. Germline V gene sequence: CDR1 MNHEY, CDR2 SVGEGT. The CDR3 extends over 13 amino acids. Here the CDR3 reads CASSYPNTGELFF. CDR3 sequence (DNA): TGTGCCAGCAGTTACCCGAACACCGGGGAGCTGTTTTTT.

The rearrangement links TRBV7-6 to TRBJ1-3, with unresolved D. V was shortened by 1 base and J by 0 bases, with 7 bases between the two germline ends. CDR1 is SGHVS and CDR2 is FNYEAQ in the germline V gene. The CDR3 has 15 amino acids. The CDR3 loop reads CASSLEGFSGNTIYF. CDR3 nucleotide sequence: TGTGCCAGCAGCTTAGAAGGATTCTCTGGAAACACCATATATTTT.

The chain is built from TRBV7-9 and TRBJ2-7; 11 bases are a match to TRBD1. CDR3 length: 16 amino acids. In germline, CDR1 is SEHNR, CDR2 FQNEAQ (reference sequence). J was trimmed by 5 bases and V by 4 bases; bases with no gene match: 10. As DNA, the CDR3 is TGTGCCAGCAGCTCCACCGGGACAGGGGGTTTCGACGAGCAGTACTTC. Encoded protein: CASSSTGTGGFDEQYF.

This sequence joins TRBV7-3 and TRBJ2-5, with D tentatively TRBD2 (5 bases). CDR1 is SGHTA and CDR2 is FQGTGA in the germline V gene. CDR3 size: 15 residues. Trimming removed 2 bases from V and 1 base from J, with 11 bases in between. As DNA, the CDR3 is TGTGCCAGCAGCTTAGGAGGAGAGCCCCAAGAGACCCAGTACTTC. It translates to CASSLGGEPQETQYF.

In its sample, this clone was seen once. The chain couples TRBV4-1 to TRBJ1-1; D remains unclear. The CDR3 length is 12 residues. CDR1 MGHRA and CDR2 YSYEKL come from the germline V gene. Trimming pared 2 bases from V and 2 bases from J, leaving 3 bases between. The CDR3 protein is CASSQRNTEAFF. The DNA for the CDR3 is TGCGCCAGCAGCCAACGAAACACTGAAGCTTTCTTT.

The rearrangement joins TRBV5-6 to TRBJ1-4; TRBD1 matches 9 bases. With V trimmed by 3 bases and J by 6 bases, 3 bases remained unmatched. This CDR3 has 14 amino acids. Germline V lookup: CDR1 SGHDT, CDR2 YYEEEE. This chain's CDR3 is CASSWDRDHEKLFF. For the CDR3, the DNA is TGTGCCAGCAGCTGGGACAGGGACCATGAAAAACTGTTTTTT.

V is TRBV2 and J is TRBJ1-5; D ambiguous. The CDR3 is made up of 17 amino acids. Trimming removed 4 bases from V and 6 bases from J, with 22 bases in between. CDR1 SNHLY and CDR2 FYNNEI come from the germline V gene. This chain's CDR3 is CASSVLSGQTSPQPQHF. CDR3 DNA sequence: TGTGCCAGCAGTGTCCTTTCCGGTCAGACGTCACCTCAGCCCCAGCATTTT.

This rearrangement joins TRBV7-2 to TRBJ2-7; TRBD2 matches at 13 bases. The CDR3 is 17 amino acids. The germline V gene has CDR1 SGHTA and CDR2 FQGNSA. The junction had 10 bases not matched to a gene; V was cut back by 6 bases and J by 2 bases. The CDR3 nucleotides are TGTGCCAGCAGTCGCCAACAGGGACTAGCGGGAACCTACGAGCAGTACTTC. This sequence encodes CASSRQQGLAGTYEQYF. The full variable domain, completed using reference TRBV7-2 and TRBJ2-7, is GAGVSQSPSNKVTEKGKDVELRCDPISGHTALYWYRQSLGQGLEFLIYFQGNSAPDKSGLPSDRFSAERTGGSVSTLTIQRTQQEDSAVYLCASSRQQGLAGTYEQYFGPGTRLTVT.

The rearrangement joins TRBV5-1 to TRBJ1-1; D possibly corresponds to TRBD1 (6 bases). The V end was cut by 4 bases, the J end by 3 bases, with 16 bases between. Per germline, CDR1 SGHRS and CDR2 YFSETQ. The CDR3 totals 15 residues. CDR3 nucleotide sequence: TGCGCCAGCAGCCTGGAGGGGGGGCTTGACACTGAAGCTTTCTTT. This sequence encodes CASSLEGGLDTEAFF.